This T cell receptor (beta chain) derives from a study of blood T cell repertoires in COVID-19 (dated by TCRdb to about 2020). In terms of the full investigation: Collaborator samples came from the United States, Italy and Spain and covered acute and convalescent phases of COVID-19. The material from the prospective study consisted of cDNA or gDNA derived from T cells, B-cell-depleted T cells, or PBMCs. The dataset comprised deeply sampled blood TCRbeta repertoires from subjects exposed to, actively infected with, or recovered from COVID-19. The repertoires were released in a freely available public database meant as a resource for research on the immune response to SARS-CoV-2. Samples were obtained from the ongoing ImmuneRACE study (first 160 participants) and from some 1,200 subjects provided by 6 global collaborators. Sample metadata almost always included a de-identified subject ID, COVID-19 status, age in years and sex. Where HLA class I and class II types were available, the types were taken from metadata supplied by the sample provider, not from assay-based typing.

Concerning this clone: What antigen it recognizes has not been identified. The input lacks base qualities; no much larger clone sits a single base away.

Overall study outcomes, separate from this receptor: How much clinical and demographic metadata was included differed by source and by participant, and the metadata was provided uncurated.

Enrolling through a virtual design, the prospective study's participants ranged in age from roughly 18 to 89 years and lived across about two dozen United States geographic areas. Cohort assignment in the prospective study relied on participant-reported clinical history from a screening survey and a study questionnaire. Each participant in the prospective study had whole blood, serum and a nasopharyngeal or oropharyngeal swab collected by mobile phlebotomists. Participants in the prospective study had the option to provide additional blood draws and questionnaires over a roughly 2-month period. Prospective study blood samples were shipped either frozen or at room temperature before DNA extraction. Per the germline V gene, KGHSH is the CDR1 and LQKENI is the CDR2. The V end gives up 2 bases and the J end 3 bases, leaving 2 bases in the junction not matched to a gene. The CDR3 holds 15 amino acids from the cysteine to the phenylalanine. The DNA shown is the 45-base CDR3, in frame from base 1.

TCRbeta CDR3 regions were amplified from genomic DNA by means of the immunoSEQ Assay, a bias-controlled multiplex PCR. The published analysis was carried out like this. Within the assay, amplification of reference gene primers was used to estimate how many nucleated cells each sample contained. To quantify the absolute abundance of each unique TCRbeta CDR3 rearrangement, sequence reads were collapsed and filtered. For each sample, productive Simpson clonality was calculated as the square root of Simpson's diversity index over productive rearrangements. Not all clones reach the TCRdb copy of this immuneACCESS table, which keeps in-frame sequences only. Checked studies attribute under half of the gap to unresolved V genes and leave the rest unexplained. Clone size and V and J calls were adopted from that table, with D and trimming inferred from the DNA. This sample holds approximately 450,000 clones; 87% were observed only once. Together, the top ten hold approximately 2% of the sample.

The V gene is TRBV18 and the J gene is TRBJ1-5, with 9 bases aligning to TRBD1. This TCR was recovered from a young woman with acute COVID-19. Specimen: PBMCs or T cells enriched from blood (not recorded which). This receptor has the CDR3 CASSPGTGNNQPQHF. The DNA sequence is given as TGTGCCAGCTCACCAGGGACAGGGAACAATCAGCCCCAGCATTTT.